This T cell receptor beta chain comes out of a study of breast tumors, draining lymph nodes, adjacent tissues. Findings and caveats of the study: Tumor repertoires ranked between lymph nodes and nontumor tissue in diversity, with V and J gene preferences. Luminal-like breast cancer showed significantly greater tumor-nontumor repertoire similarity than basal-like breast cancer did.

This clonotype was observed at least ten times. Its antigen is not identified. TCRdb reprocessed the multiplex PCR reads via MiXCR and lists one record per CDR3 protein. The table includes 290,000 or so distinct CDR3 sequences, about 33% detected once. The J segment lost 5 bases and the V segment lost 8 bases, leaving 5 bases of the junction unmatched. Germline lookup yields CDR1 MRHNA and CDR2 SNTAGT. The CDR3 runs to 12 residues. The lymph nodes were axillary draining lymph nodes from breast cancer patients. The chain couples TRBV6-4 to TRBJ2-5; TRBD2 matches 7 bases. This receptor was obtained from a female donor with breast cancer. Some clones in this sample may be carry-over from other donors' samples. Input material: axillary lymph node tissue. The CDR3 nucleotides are TGTGCCAGCGGCGGGAGTCGGGAGACCCAGTACTTC. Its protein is CASGGSRETQYF.